The rows below give T cell receptor beta chains drawn from one sample of a study of control samples from healthy donors and cancer patients. Profiling relied on immunoSEQ multiplex PCR, and the TCRdb table lists in-frame clones only, not all of them. Of almost 95,000 clones listed, 90% were seen once; the top ten hold around 3.5%. The sample consisted of blood. These receptors all come from a woman between 18 and 29 years old in good health. Both conserved end residues are part of each CDR3. The order of the fields is clone size, V gene, D gene, J gene, CDR3 DNA, CDR3 protein. The D gene is left open where the match is weak. A row's size may be missing; if present it is once, few, many or a size class.

abundance: .; v_gene: TRBV6-6; d_gene: .; j_gene: TRBJ1-5; CDR3nt: TGTGCCAGCAGTTACTCGGGGGTGGATCAGCCCCAGCATTTT; CDR3aa: CASSYSGVDQPQHF
abundance: many; v_gene: TRBV27; d_gene: .; j_gene: TRBJ2-2; CDR3nt: TGTGCCAGCAGAAGGACTCACTCTACCGGGGAGCTGTTTTTT; CDR3aa: CASRRTHSTGELFF
abundance: .; v_gene: TRBV4-1; d_gene: TRBD1; j_gene: TRBJ1-2; CDR3nt: TGCGCCAGCAGCCAAGATCCAGGGGGGGACTATGGCTACACCTTC; CDR3aa: CASSQDPGGDYGYTF
abundance: .; v_gene: TRBV6-1; d_gene: .; j_gene: TRBJ1-1; CDR3nt: TGTGCCAGCAGTGAAAGGTTCTGGGGCACTGAAGCTTTCTTT; CDR3aa: CASSERFWGTEAFF
abundance: .; v_gene: TRBV19; d_gene: TRBD1; j_gene: TRBJ1-5; CDR3nt: TGTGCCAGTATCGGGACAGACAATCAGCCCCAGCATTTT; CDR3aa: CASIGTDNQPQHF
abundance: .; v_gene: TRBV11-3; d_gene: .; j_gene: TRBJ2-1; CDR3nt: TGTGCCAGCTCTCAGGGGGGAATTCTCAATGAGCAGTTCTTC; CDR3aa: CASSQGGILNEQFF
abundance: .; v_gene: TRBV2; d_gene: TRBD1; j_gene: TRBJ1-2; CDR3nt: TGTGCCAGCAGTGCGGGACAGAACTATGGCTACACCTTC; CDR3aa: CASSAGQNYGYTF
abundance: .; v_gene: TRBV18; d_gene: .; j_gene: TRBJ2-5; CDR3nt: TGTGCCAGCTCACCATCTGGGGTTGGGTCGATCGGAGAGACCCAGTACTTC; CDR3aa: CASSPSGVGSIGETQYF
abundance: .; v_gene: TRBV25-1; d_gene: .; j_gene: TRBJ1-2; CDR3nt: TGTGCCAGCAGCAACCCGGGAGGAGGTGGCTACACCTTC; CDR3aa: CASSNPGGGGYTF
abundance: .; v_gene: TRBV6-1; d_gene: .; j_gene: TRBJ1-2; CDR3nt: TGTGCCAGCAGTGAAGCGCAAAAGAGCTATGGCTACACCTTC; CDR3aa: CASSEAQKSYGYTF
abundance: .; v_gene: TRBV5-3; d_gene: TRBD1; j_gene: TRBJ2-5; CDR3nt: TGTGCCAGAAGCCCGCCCGACAGGGGGCAAGAGACCCAGTACTTC; CDR3aa: CARSPPDRGQETQYF
abundance: .; v_gene: TRBV5-5; d_gene: .; j_gene: TRBJ2-3; CDR3nt: TGTGCCAGCAGCCCGGAGACTAGTGCAGATACGCAGTATTTT; CDR3aa: CASSPETSADTQYF
abundance: .; v_gene: TRBV18; d_gene: .; j_gene: TRBJ1-2; CDR3nt: TGTGCCAGCTCGCCTACCAGGGAGGGATACTATGGCTACACCTTC; CDR3aa: CASSPTREGYYGYTF
abundance: .; v_gene: TRBV7-7; d_gene: TRBD1; j_gene: TRBJ1-3; CDR3nt: TGTGCCAGCAGCTCTCATTCGGGACAGCCAAGCTCTGGAAACACCATATATTTT; CDR3aa: CASSSHSGQPSSGNTIYF
abundance: .; v_gene: TRBV29-1; d_gene: .; j_gene: TRBJ1-5; CDR3nt: TGCAGCGTTGAGGTTGAGAGCAATCAGCCCCAGCATTTT; CDR3aa: CSVEVESNQPQHF
abundance: .; v_gene: TRBV20-1; d_gene: .; j_gene: TRBJ1-1; CDR3nt: TGCAGTGCTAGTAAGTCCCCGGACACTGAAGCTTTCTTT; CDR3aa: CSASKSPDTEAFF
abundance: .; v_gene: TRBV6-1; d_gene: TRBD1; j_gene: TRBJ1-1; CDR3nt: TGTGCCAGCAGTGAACAGGGGGAGGGCACTGAAGCTTTCTTT; CDR3aa: CASSEQGEGTEAFF
abundance: .; v_gene: TRBV2; d_gene: TRBD2; j_gene: TRBJ2-3; CDR3nt: TGTGCCAGCAGCTGGCTAGCGGGGGGGGCAGATACGCAGTATTTT; CDR3aa: CASSWLAGGADTQYF
abundance: .; v_gene: TRBV14; d_gene: .; j_gene: TRBJ1-2; CDR3nt: TGTGCCAGCAGCCAAGATTGGACAGAGCACGGCTACACCTTC; CDR3aa: CASSQDWTEHGYTF
abundance: .; v_gene: TRBV2; d_gene: .; j_gene: TRBJ1-2; CDR3nt: TGTGCCAGCACTCAGAAATCGGACAGACCATATGGCTACACCTTC; CDR3aa: CASTQKSDRPYGYTF
abundance: .; v_gene: TRBV2; d_gene: .; j_gene: TRBJ2-5; CDR3nt: TGTGCCAGCACCCTTGGTTTAGCCGCTCCCCAAGAGACCCAGTACTTC; CDR3aa: CASTLGLAAPQETQYF
abundance: .; v_gene: TRBV7-9; d_gene: .; j_gene: TRBJ1-3; CDR3nt: TGTGCCAGCAGCTTAGGGGTCTCTGGAAACACCATATATTTT; CDR3aa: CASSLGVSGNTIYF